What follows are 12 T cell receptor beta chains derived from one specimen sequenced in a study of T cell responses to AZD1222 COVID-19 vaccine. Produced via immunoSEQ multiplex PCR; TCRdb's table is partial and in-frame only. Of 200,000 or so clones listed, approximately 94% are singletons. This sample comprised peripheral blood, obtained on day 0 of AZD1222 vaccination. The receptors were sampled from an adult in good health.

The chain couples TRBV12-3 or TRBV12-4 to TRBJ1-4; D is unresolved. The CDR3 consists of 13 residues. The germline V and J ends were trimmed by 3 bases and 4 bases, with 6 bases remaining between them. CDR3 nucleotide sequence: TGTGCCAGCAGTTTGAGAAATAATGAAAAACTGTTTTTT. As protein: CASSLRNNEKLFF.

The chain couples TRBV27 to TRBJ1-2; 12 bases are shared with TRBD1. The CDR3 is 17 residues long. Losses at the gene ends were 5 bases for V and 4 bases for J; bases not matched to a gene: 11. Germline V gene sequence: CDR1 MNHEY, CDR2 SMNVEV (reference sequence). The CDR3 loop reads CASSLVGQGAHGYGYTF. DNA of the CDR3: TGTGCCAGCAGTCTGGTGGGACAGGGGGCACACGGCTATGGCTACACCTTC.

The rearrangement links TRBV5-1 to TRBJ2-5; D gene unclear. V shed 4 bases and J shed 1 base, with 17 bases lying between them. The CDR3 has 16 residues. Germline CDR1 SGHRS, CDR2 YFSETQ. For the CDR3, the DNA is TGCGCCAGCAGCCCAAGAGGTAATAACCTCCAAGAGACCCAGTACTTC. Protein: CASSPRGNNLQETQYF.

V usage is TRBV27 and J usage is TRBJ2-7; D may be TRBD2 (7 bases). The germline gives CDR1 MNHEY, CDR2 SMNVEV (reference sequence). Trimming removed 5 bases at V and 4 bases at J, with 15 bases between. The CDR3 is made up of 14 amino acids. The CDR3 sequence: CASSSRRGAYEQYF. CDR3 nucleotides: TGTGCCAGCAGTAGCCGACGGGGGGCGTACGAGCAGTACTTC.

CDR3 nucleotide sequence: TGTGCCAGCGGAGGCGGCTATAGCAATCAGCCCCAGCATTTT. It yields the protein CASGGGYSNQPQHF. J is TRBJ1-5 and V is TRBV9; D gene uncertain. The CDR3 loop spans 14 amino acids. CDR1 SGDLS and CDR2 YYNGEE come from the germline V gene. V was shortened by 7 bases and J by 0 bases, with 11 bases between the two germline ends.

The chain is built from TRBV6-5 and TRBJ2-2; 7 positions match TRBD1. This CDR3 is 15 amino acids long. V trimming: 2 bases; J trimming: 4 bases; junction bases outside the gene matches: 4. CDR1 MNHEY and CDR2 SVGAGI come from the germline V gene. This CDR3 reads CASSYLQGTTGELFF. The CDR3 bases are TGTGCCAGCAGTTACCTACAGGGGACCACCGGGGAGCTGTTTTTT.

The chain uses TRBV3-1 (or the pseudogene TRBV3-2) and TRBJ2-1; 8 bases fit TRBD2. Germline loops: CDR1 LGHDT, CDR2 YNNKEL (reference sequence). V lost 4 bases to trimming and J lost 8 bases; unmatched junction nucleotides: 13. The CDR3 runs to 16 residues. Here the CDR3 DNA reads TGTGCCAGCAGCCGCAAGGCGGGGGGCGCCAGGGATGAGCAGTTCTTC. This translates into CASSRKAGGARDEQFF.

J is TRBJ1-1 and V is TRBV3-1 (or the pseudogene TRBV3-2); D perhaps matches TRBD1 (6 bases). Germline CDR1 LGHDT, CDR2 YNNKEL (reference sequence). The V end lost 5 bases, the J end lost 8 bases, and 12 bases lay between the germline ends. The CDR3 has 12 residues. In DNA, the CDR3 is TGTGCCAGCAGCAGGGGGGAACAGGAAGCTTTCTTT. Translated: CASSRGEQEAFF.

This clone appeared once. The chain carries TRBV19 and TRBJ2-2; 13 nucleotides agree with TRBD2. Germline-derived CDR1 and CDR2 are LNHDA and SQIVND (reference sequence). This CDR3 is built from 17 residues. Germline trimming cut 5 bases from V and 2 bases from J; bases unmatched to any gene: 5. The CDR3 region is CASSWGTSGANTGELFF. In DNA form, the CDR3 reads TGTGCCAGTAGTTGGGGGACTAGCGGGGCAAACACCGGGGAGCTGTTTTTT.

The J gene is TRBJ1-6, the V gene TRBV3-1 (or the pseudogene TRBV3-2); unclear D gene. Between the trimmed V and J ends, which lost 0 bases and 8 bases, there was a span of 5 bases. Germline lookup yields CDR1 LGHDT and CDR2 YNNKEL (reference sequence). CDR3 length: 13 amino acids. The CDR3 nucleotides read TGTGCCAGCAGCCAAGATTCGGATTCACCCCTCCACTTT. Amino acid sequence: CASSQDSDSPLHF.

The chain couples TRBV6-5 to TRBJ2-7; no definite D call. Between the trimmed V and J ends, which lost 6 bases and 6 bases, there was a span of 9 bases. The CDR3 contains 11 residues. Germline lookup yields CDR1 MNHEY and CDR2 SVGAGI. In DNA, the CDR3 is TGTGCCAGCAGCTCTCCAGGCGAGCAGTACTTC. Translated, it gives CASSSPGEQYF.

CDR3 sequence reads: CASRWGSSSYEQYF. The CDR3 nucleotides read TGCGCCAGCAGGTGGGGGTCTAGCTCCTACGAGCAGTACTTC. The V call is TRBV10-2, the J call TRBJ2-7; D tentatively fits TRBD1 or TRBD2 (5 bases each). The CDR3 totals 14 residues. V lost 6 bases and J 0 bases, leaving 12 bases between the germline ends. Germline CDR1 WSHSY, CDR2 SAAADI.